The 18 T cell receptor beta chains presented below share a single source sample, sequenced in a study of T cell repertoires in cytomegalovirus infection. TCRdb re-called the reads with MiXCR, one entry per CDR3 protein. Among more than 150,000 distinct CDR3 sequences listed, 17% were seen once. The sample consisted of CD8+ T cells from PBMCs. The receptors were gathered from a human donor in good health (CMV status not recorded). Some clones in this sample may be carry-over from other donors' samples.

The V call is TRBV20-1, the J call TRBJ1-2; D possibly corresponds to TRBD1 (5 bases). With 3 bases removed from V and 10 bases from J, the gap between germline ends came to 12 bases. Per the germline V gene, CDR1 is DFQATT and CDR2 is SNEGSKA (reference sequence). The CDR3 length is 11 residues. This CDR3 is CSASRQLDYTF. The CDR3 DNA reads as TGCAGTGCTAGTAGACAGCTAGACTACACCTTC.

This chain uses TRBV28 with TRBJ2-7; TRBD2 agrees at 8 bases. Germline assignment: CDR1 MDHEN and CDR2 SYDVKM. With 3 bases clipped from V and 8 bases from J, the junction kept 12 bases outside the gene matches. The CDR3 is 15 residues long. The CDR3 bases are TGTGCCAGCAGTTTCCGCCGGGGCGGGAGGTTGCAGCAGTACTTC. As protein: CASSFRRGGRLQQYF.

V gene TRBV6-8 combines with J gene TRBJ2-3; the match to TRBD1 covers 10 bases. Trimming at V came to 6 bases and at J to 4 bases, leaving 10 bases not matched to a gene. CDR3 length equals 16 residues. Looked up from germline, CDR1 is MNHGY and CDR2 is SAAAGT. CDR3 amino acids: CASRRPGTGVADTQYF. The CDR3 coding sequence is TGTGCCAGCAGGCGACCCGGGACAGGGGTGGCAGATACGCAGTATTTT.

This chain connects TRBV5-4 to TRBJ2-1; D may be TRBD2 (6 bases). The V end lost 5 bases, the J end lost 5 bases, and 20 bases lay between the germline ends. Germline assignment: CDR1 SGHNT and CDR2 YYREEE (reference sequence). The CDR3 runs to 16 residues. Here the CDR3 reads CASRPNWRGLNNEQFF. The DNA for the CDR3 is TGTGCCAGCAGACCCAATTGGCGGGGCCTGAACAATGAGCAGTTCTTC.

The chain is built from TRBV7-9 and TRBJ2-1; 11 bases are shared with TRBD2. Germline lookup yields CDR1 SEHNR and CDR2 FQNEAQ (reference sequence). The CDR3 spans 14 residues. V lost 5 bases to trimming and J lost 5 bases; unmatched junction nucleotides: 2. The CDR3 sequence is CASSETSGDNEQFF. CDR3 nucleotides: TGTGCCAGCAGCGAGACTAGCGGGGACAATGAGCAGTTCTTC. Combining the CDR3 with reference TRBV7-9 and TRBJ2-1 gives the whole variable domain DTGVSQNPRHKITKRGQNVTFRCDPISEHNRLYWYRQTLGQGPEFLTYFQNEAQLEKSRLLSDRFSAERPKGSFSTLEIQRTEQGDSAMYLCASSETSGDNEQFFGPGTRLTVL.

V usage is TRBV7-9 and J usage is TRBJ2-1; D is unclear. V was cut by 2 bases and J by 1 base, with 9 bases left in between. This CDR3 is 15 amino acids long. CDR1 and CDR2 from the germline V gene are SEHNR and FQNEAQ (reference sequence). The CDR3 region has the DNA TGTGCCAGCAGCTTACCGGGTCCTTCCTACAATGAGCAGTTCTTC. Protein sequence: CASSLPGPSYNEQFF.

The rearrangement joins TRBV28 to TRBJ2-5; D uncertain. Germline loops: CDR1 MDHEN, CDR2 SYDVKM. This CDR3 region has 13 residues. Trimming took 5 bases from V and 1 from J, leaving 8 bases between them. CDR3 residues: CASSAGLQETQYF. The CDR3 DNA reads as TGTGCCAGCAGTGCTGGGCTCCAAGAGACCCAGTACTTC.

This clonotype was counted a few times. Here the CDR3 DNA reads TGTGCCAGCAGCTACAGGGGGAGGACTCAGCCCCAGCATTTT. Translated, it gives CASSYRGRTQPQHF. The V and J genes are TRBV7-2 and TRBJ1-5; TRBD1 matches at 8 bases. Germline CDR1 SGHTA, CDR2 FQGNSA. The CDR3 contains 14 residues. V lost 4 bases to trimming and J lost 6 bases; unmatched junction nucleotides: 5.

This chain's CDR3 is CAISESWAGKTNYGYTF. The CDR3 DNA reads as TGTGCCATCAGTGAGTCATGGGCAGGGAAGACAAACTATGGCTACACCTTC. The chain recombines TRBV10-3 with TRBJ1-2, with a weak D call TRBD1 (5 bases). Germline values: CDR1 ENHRY, CDR2 SYGVKD. V lost 0 bases, J lost 2 bases, and 16 bases lay in between. The length of the CDR3 is 17 residues.

At least ten counts were recorded for this clonotype. The rearrangement uses TRBV11-2 and TRBJ2-3, with 9 bases aligning to TRBD2. CDR3 length equals 19 residues. V lost 5 bases to trimming and J lost 2 bases; unmatched junction nucleotides: 17. CDR1 and CDR2 from the germline V gene are SGHAT and FQNNGV. CDR3 residues: CASSVLSGGATPYTDTQYF. The CDR3 nucleotides are TGTGCCAGCAGCGTCCTTAGCGGGGGAGCCACACCCTACACAGATACGCAGTATTTT.

The count of this clonotype is one. The V and J genes are TRBV6-6 and TRBJ2-3; D is undetermined. CDR1 and CDR2 from the germline V gene are MNHNY and SVGAGI (reference sequence). V dropped 6 bases and J dropped 0 bases, with 13 bases sitting between them. The CDR3 is made up of 15 amino acids. CDR3 nucleotides: TGTGCCAGCAGCCATCAGGCGCCTAGCACAGATACGCAGTATTTT. Protein sequence: CASSHQAPSTDTQYF.

This chain connects TRBV20-1 to TRBJ1-1, with a tentative D call TRBD1 (5 bases). The CDR3 length is 14 residues. The V end was cut by 0 bases, the J end by 4 bases, with 12 bases between. Per germline, CDR1 DFQATT and CDR2 SNEGSKA (reference sequence). The CDR3 loop is CSARDRELTTEAFF. CDR3 nucleotide sequence: TGCAGTGCTAGAGACAGGGAGCTCACCACTGAAGCTTTCTTT.

The rearrangement joins TRBV28 to TRBJ2-3; D is undetermined. Germline values: CDR1 MDHEN, CDR2 SYDVKM. This CDR3 contains 13 residues. With 3 bases removed from V and 1 base from J, the gap between germline ends came to 5 bases. The CDR3 DNA sequence: TGTGCCAGCAGTTTCCCGGGCACAGATACGCAGTATTTT. Protein sequence: CASSFPGTDTQYF. Drawing the rest from reference TRBV28 and TRBJ2-3, the complete variable domain is DVKVTQSSRYLVKRTGEKVFLECVQDMDHENMFWYRQDPGLGLRLIYFSYDVKMKEKGDIPEGYSVSREKKERFSLILESASTNQTSMYLCASSFPGTDTQYFGPGTRLTVL.

V usage is TRBV5-6 and J usage is TRBJ2-7; TRBD1 matches at 7 bases. J lost 0 bases, V lost 4 bases, and 7 bases had no gene match. Germline V gene data show CDR1 as SGHDT and CDR2 as YYEEEE. CDR3 length equals 15 residues. CDR3 loop: CASSPPDRISYEQYF. CDR3 sequence (DNA): TGTGCCAGCAGCCCCCCGGACAGGATCTCCTACGAGCAGTACTTC.

This clonotype showed up just a few times. The chain recombines TRBV19 with TRBJ2-1, with 11 bases that match TRBD2. The CDR3 sequence is 15 residues long. With V trimmed by 1 base and J by 6 bases, 2 bases remained unmatched. Germline CDR1 LNHDA, CDR2 SQIVND (reference sequence). The chain's CDR3 is CASSIGLAGLNEQFF. Written as DNA, the CDR3 is TGTGCCAGTAGTATAGGACTAGCGGGACTCAATGAGCAGTTCTTC.

Ten or more counts support this clonotype. V usage is TRBV7-2 and J usage is TRBJ2-1, with TRBD2 identical over 11 bases. CDR1 is SGHTA and CDR2 is FQGNSA in the germline V gene. There are 15 residues in the CDR3. V shed 5 bases and J 7 bases; nucleotides not matched to a gene: 7. CDR3 coding DNA: TGTGCCAGCAGCCTAACTAGCGGGAGCTTAAATGAGCAGTTCTTC. It codes for CASSLTSGSLNEQFF.

The chain carries TRBV6-5 and TRBJ2-1; D may be TRBD2 (6 bases). V lost 5 bases and J 5 bases, leaving 13 bases between the germline ends. The CDR3 is 14 residues long. Germline loops: CDR1 MNHEY, CDR2 SVGAGI. The CDR3 coding sequence is TGTGCCAGCAGTGACGGGAGCCTAAACAATGAGCAGTTCTTC. It codes for CASSDGSLNNEQFF.

This clonotype has a handful of counts. CDR3 sequence (DNA): TGTGCCAGCAGCTTAGTACTCTCGAACACTGAAGCTTTCTTT. Translated, it gives CASSLVLSNTEAFF. The chain joins TRBV7-9 to TRBJ1-1; no reliable D call. Germline CDR1 and CDR2: SEHNR and FQNEAQ (reference sequence). Trimming took 1 base from V and 1 from J, leaving 7 bases between them. This CDR3 contains 14 residues. Full variable domain (rest looked up from reference TRBV7-9 and TRBJ1-1): DTGVSQNPRHKITKRGQNVTFRCDPISEHNRLYWYRQTLGQGPEFLTYFQNEAQLEKSRLLSDRFSAERPKGSFSTLEIQRTEQGDSAMYLCASSLVLSNTEAFFGQGTRLTVV.